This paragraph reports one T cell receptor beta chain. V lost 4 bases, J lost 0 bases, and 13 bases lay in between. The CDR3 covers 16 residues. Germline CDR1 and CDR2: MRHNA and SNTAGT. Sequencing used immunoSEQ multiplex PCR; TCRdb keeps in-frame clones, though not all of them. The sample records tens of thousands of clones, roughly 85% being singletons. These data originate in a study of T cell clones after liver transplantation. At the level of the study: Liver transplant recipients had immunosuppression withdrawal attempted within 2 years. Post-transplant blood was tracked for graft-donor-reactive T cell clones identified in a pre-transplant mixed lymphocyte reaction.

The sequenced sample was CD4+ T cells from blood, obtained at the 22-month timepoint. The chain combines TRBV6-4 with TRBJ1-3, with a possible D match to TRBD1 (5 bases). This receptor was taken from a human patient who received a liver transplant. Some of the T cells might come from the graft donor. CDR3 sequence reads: CASSVTTGPSGNTIYF. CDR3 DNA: TGTGCCAGCAGTGTAACGACGGGACCCTCTGGAAACACCATATATTTT.